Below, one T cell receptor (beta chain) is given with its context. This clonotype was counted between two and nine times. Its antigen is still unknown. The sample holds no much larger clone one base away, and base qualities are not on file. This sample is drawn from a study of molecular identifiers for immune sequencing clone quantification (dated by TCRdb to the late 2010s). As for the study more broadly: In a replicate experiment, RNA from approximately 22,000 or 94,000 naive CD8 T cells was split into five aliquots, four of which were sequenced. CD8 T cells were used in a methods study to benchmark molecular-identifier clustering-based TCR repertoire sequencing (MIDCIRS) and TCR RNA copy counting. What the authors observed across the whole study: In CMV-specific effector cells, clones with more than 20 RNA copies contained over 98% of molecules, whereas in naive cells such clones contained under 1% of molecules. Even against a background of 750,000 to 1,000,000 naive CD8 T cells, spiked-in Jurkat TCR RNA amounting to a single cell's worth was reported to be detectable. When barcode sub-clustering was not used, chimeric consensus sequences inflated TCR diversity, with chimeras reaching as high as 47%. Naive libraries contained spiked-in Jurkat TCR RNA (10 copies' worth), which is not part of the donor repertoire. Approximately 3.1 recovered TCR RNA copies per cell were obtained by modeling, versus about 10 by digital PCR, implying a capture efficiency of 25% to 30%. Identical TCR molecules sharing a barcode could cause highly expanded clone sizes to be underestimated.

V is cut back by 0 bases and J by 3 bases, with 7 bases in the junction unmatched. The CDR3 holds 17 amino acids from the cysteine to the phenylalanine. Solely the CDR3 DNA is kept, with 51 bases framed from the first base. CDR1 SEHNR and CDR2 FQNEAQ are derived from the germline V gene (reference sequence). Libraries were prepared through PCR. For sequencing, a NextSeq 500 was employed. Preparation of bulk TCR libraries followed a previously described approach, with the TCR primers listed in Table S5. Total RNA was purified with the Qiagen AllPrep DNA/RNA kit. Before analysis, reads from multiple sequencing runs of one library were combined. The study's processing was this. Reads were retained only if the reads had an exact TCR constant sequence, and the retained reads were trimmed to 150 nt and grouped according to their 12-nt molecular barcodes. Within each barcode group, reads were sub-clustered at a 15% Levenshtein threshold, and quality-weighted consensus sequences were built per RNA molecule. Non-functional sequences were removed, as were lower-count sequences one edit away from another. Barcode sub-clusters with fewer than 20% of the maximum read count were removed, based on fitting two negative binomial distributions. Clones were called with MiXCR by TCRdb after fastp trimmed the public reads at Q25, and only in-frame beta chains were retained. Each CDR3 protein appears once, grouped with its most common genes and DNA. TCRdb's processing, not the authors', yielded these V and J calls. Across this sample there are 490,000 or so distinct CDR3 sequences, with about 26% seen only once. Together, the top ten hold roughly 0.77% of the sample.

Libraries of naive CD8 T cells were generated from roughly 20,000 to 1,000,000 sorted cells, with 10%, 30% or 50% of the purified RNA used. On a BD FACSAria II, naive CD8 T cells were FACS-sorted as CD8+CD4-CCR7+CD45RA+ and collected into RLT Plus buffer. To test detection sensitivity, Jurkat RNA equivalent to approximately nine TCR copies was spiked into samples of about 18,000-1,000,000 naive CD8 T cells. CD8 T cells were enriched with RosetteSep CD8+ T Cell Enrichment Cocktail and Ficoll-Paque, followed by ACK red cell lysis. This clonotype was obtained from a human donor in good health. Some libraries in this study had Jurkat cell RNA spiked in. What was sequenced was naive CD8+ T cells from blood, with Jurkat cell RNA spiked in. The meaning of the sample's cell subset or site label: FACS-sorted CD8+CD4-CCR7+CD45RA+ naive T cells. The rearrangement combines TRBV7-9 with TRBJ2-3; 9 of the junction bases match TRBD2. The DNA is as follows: TGTGCCAGCAGCTTAGCGGTGATAGCGGGAGTAACAGATACGCAGTATTTT. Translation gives CASSLAVIAGVTDTQYF. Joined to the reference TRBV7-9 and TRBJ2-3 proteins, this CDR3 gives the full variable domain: DTGVSQNPRHKITKRGQNVTFRCDPISEHNRLYWYRQTLGQGPEFLTYFQNEAQLEKSRLLSDRFSAERPKGSFSTLEIQRTEQGDSAMYLCASSLAVIAGVTDTQYFGPGTRLTVL.